In this sample, the clone carrying this T cell receptor (beta chain) turned up a few times. Its antigen remains unknown. Looked up from germline, CDR1 is MNHNY and CDR2 is SVGAGI (reference sequence). The CDR3 runs 15 residues. The V and J ends lost 2 bases and 7 bases respectively, with 14 bases between them. Sequencing targeted expressed TCRB transcripts, as all isolated RNA had been reverse transcribed. The repertoire was sequenced with immunoSEQ multiplex PCR; TCRdb's copy has only in-frame clones and lacks some. The sample lists about 240,000 clones; 11% to 15% were seen once. This entry belongs to a study of beta chain features in type 1 diabetes. Study-wide results and caveats: Among patients with Type 1 diabetes, TCRB CDR3s were moderately but significantly shorter in every one of the four CD4+ subsets.

The origin of this receptor is a young man with type 1 diabetes. The rearrangement uses TRBV6-6 and TRBJ1-4, with D perhaps matching TRBD1 (5 bases). The specimen sequenced was naive CD4+ T cells from blood. In nucleotides, the CDR3 is TGTGCCAGCAGTTACGGCCGGGGCGGGACTGAAAAACTGTTTTTT. This codes for CASSYGRGGTEKLFF.